These T cell receptor beta chains were read from a single sample in a study of OX40 agonist ivuxolimab in advanced cancers. Sequenced by immunoSEQ multiplex PCR; TCRdb stores in-frame clones only, minus some. The sample consists of 86,000 or so clones, around 91% of them appearing once. The specimen comprised CD4+ or CD8+ T cells sorted from blood, sampled in a trial of the OX40 agonist ivuxolimab. These receptors came from an adult with an advanced solid tumor such as melanoma, head and neck, liver or kidney cancer. CDR3s include the opening cysteine and the closing phenylalanine or tryptophan. The D gene is left open where the match is weak. The size of a clone is reported for some rows only, either as once, few or many, or as a class for expanded clones.

len	v_gene	d_gene	abundance	j_gene	CDR3aa	CDR3nt
18	TRBV4-1	TRBD1	.	TRBJ1-4	CASSPLHRGPSTNEKLFF	TGCGCCAGCAGCCCTTTGCACAGGGGACCCTCAACTAATGAAAAACTGTTTTTT
17	TRBV27	TRBD2	.	TRBJ2-7	CASSLRGLAGVVGEQYF	TGTGCCAGCAGTTTAAGGGGGTTAGCGGGAGTGGTTGGCGAGCAGTACTTC
13	TRBV27	.	.	TRBJ2-3	CASSFGATDTQYF	TGTGCCAGCAGTTTCGGCGCCACAGATACGCAGTATTTT
14	TRBV2	.	few	TRBJ1-5	CASSRLNSYQPQHF	TGTGCCAGCAGTAGGTTGAATAGCTATCAGCCCCAGCATTTT
13	TRBV30	.	.	TRBJ1-2	CAWSKDGFYGYTF	TGTGCCTGGAGTAAAGACGGATTCTATGGCTACACCTTC
14	TRBV12-5	TRBD2	once	TRBJ2-7	CASGTSLAGEVQYF	TGTGCTAGTGGTACTTCCCTAGCGGGAGAGGTGCAGTACTTC
18	TRBV18	TRBD2	.	TRBJ2-7	CASSPLGVTSGGSQEQYF	TGTGCCAGCTCCCCCCTGGGGGTGACTAGCGGGGGTTCTCAGGAGCAGTACTTC
16	TRBV4-1	.	medium-sized	TRBJ2-3	CASSQDLRTRTDTQYF	TGCGCCAGCAGCCAAGATCTAAGGACACGCACAGATACGCAGTATTTT
15	TRBV7-2	.	.	TRBJ1-2	CASSLEAGLNYGYTF	TGTGCCAGCAGCTTAGAGGCAGGTCTTAACTATGGCTACACCTTC
14	TRBV14	.	.	TRBJ1-2	CASSQPGGFFGYTF	TGTGCCAGCAGCCAGCCAGGAGGGTTCTTTGGCTACACCTTC
15	TRBV6-5	.	.	TRBJ2-6	CASSLQGSGANVLTF	TGTGCCAGCAGTTTACAGGGCTCTGGGGCCAACGTCCTGACTTTC
12	TRBV29-1	.	.	TRBJ1-2	CSVGEVVYGYTF	TGCAGCGTTGGGGAGGTAGTCTATGGCTACACCTTC
21	TRBV18	TRBD2	.	TRBJ2-5	CASSPLGVVGGSGGSWETQYF	TGTGCCAGCTCACCCCTCGGAGTCGTCGGCGGTAGCGGGGGTTCATGGGAGACCCAGTACTTC
16	TRBV27	TRBD2	.	TRBJ2-1	CASSSDRGDYVGEQFF	TGTGCCAGCAGTTCCGACAGAGGGGACTATGTTGGTGAGCAGTTCTTC
20	TRBV27	.	.	TRBJ1-6	CASRLFPGAGLSSYNSPLHF	TGTGCCAGCAGGCTCTTTCCAGGGGCAGGGTTAAGCTCCTATAATTCACCCCTCCACTTT
14	TRBV28	.	.	TRBJ1-5	CASSFRASNQPQHF	TGTGCCAGCAGTTTCAGGGCCAGCAATCAGCCCCAGCATTTT
14	TRBV19	.	.	TRBJ1-5	CASSGPRGNQPQHF	TGTGCCAGTAGTGGCCCCAGGGGCAATCAGCCCCAGCATTTT
18	TRBV23-1	TRBD1	once	TRBJ2-7	CASPLGPMARGIQYEQYF	TGCGCCAGCCCACTAGGTCCGATGGCCAGGGGGATTCAATACGAGCAGTACTTC
13	TRBV30	TRBD1	.	TRBJ1-2	CAWSSTGEEGYTF	TGTGCCTGGAGTTCCACAGGGGAAGAGGGCTACACCTTC
14	TRBV29-1	TRBD2	.	TRBJ2-7	CSVAPGLASYEQYF	TGCAGCGTGGCCCCCGGACTAGCCTCCTACGAGCAGTACTTC
15	TRBV7-9	TRBD2	.	TRBJ2-1	CASIFSGLAGVEQFF	TGTGCCAGCATCTTCTCAGGACTAGCGGGCGTCGAGCAGTTCTTC
17	TRBV6-4	.	.	TRBJ2-6	CASSPVSGVSGANVLTF	TGTGCCAGCAGCCCGGTGTCTGGGGTCTCTGGGGCCAACGTCCTGACTTTC
16	TRBV15	.	.	TRBJ1-6	CATSRDQIPGSSPLHF	TGTGCCACCAGCAGAGATCAGATCCCAGGGAGTTCACCCCTCCACTTT
14	TRBV29-1	TRBD1	few	TRBJ1-1	CSVEVGTGNTEAFF	TGCAGCGTTGAAGTCGGGACAGGGAACACTGAAGCTTTCTTT
12	TRBV29-1	TRBD2	.	TRBJ2-5	CSAGTSEETQYF	TGCAGCGCCGGGACTAGCGAAGAGACCCAGTACTTC
14	TRBV5-1	.	.	TRBJ2-5	CASRLSGVEETQYF	TGCGCCAGCAGGTTGAGTGGGGTAGAAGAGACCCAGTACTTC
14	TRBV5-1	.	.	TRBJ2-2	CASSLVPNTGELFF	TGCGCCAGCAGCTTGGTACCGAACACCGGGGAGCTGTTTTTT
13	TRBV5-4	.	.	TRBJ2-5	CASSSAAQETQYF	TGTGCCAGCAGCTCGGCCGCCCAAGAGACCCAGTACTTC
13	TRBV7-8	.	.	TRBJ2-7	CASSLAGTYEQYF	TGTGCCAGCAGCTTAGCAGGTACCTACGAGCAGTACTTC
16	TRBV5-4	.	.	TRBJ2-3	CASTPNPAGDADTQYF	TGTGCCAGCACCCCAAACCCAGCGGGTGACGCAGATACGCAGTATTTT
15	TRBV27	TRBD1	.	TRBJ2-5	CASSLSRGQGETQYF	TGTGCCAGCAGTTTATCGAGGGGGCAAGGAGAGACCCAGTACTTC
13	TRBV5-5	TRBD1	.	TRBJ1-1	CASSMNRGTEAFF	TGTGCCAGCAGTATGAACAGGGGCACTGAAGCTTTCTTT
15	TRBV5-4	TRBD1	.	TRBJ2-1	CASSLTGTGFNEQFF	TGTGCCAGCAGCTTAACCGGGACAGGGTTTAATGAGCAGTTCTTC
15	TRBV7-9	.	.	TRBJ1-1	CASSLYGGMNTEAFF	TGTGCCAGCAGCTTATACGGGGGAATGAACACTGAAGCTTTCTTT
15	TRBV12-5	.	.	TRBJ2-3	CASGSLNGATDTQYF	TGTGCTAGTGGTTCCCTCAACGGGGCCACAGATACGCAGTATTTT
13	TRBV30	TRBD1	few	TRBJ1-2	CAWSPDRGNGYTF	TGTGCCTGGAGTCCGGACAGGGGGAATGGCTACACCTTC
14	TRBV28	.	once	TRBJ2-2	CASSLSPGAGELFF	TGTGCCAGCAGTCTATCCCCGGGGGCCGGGGAGCTGTTTTTT
17	TRBV5-4	.	.	TRBJ1-3	CASSSQNSLATGNTIYF	TGTGCCAGCAGCTCGCAAAACTCGCTAGCAACTGGAAACACCATATATTTT
13	TRBV18	.	.	TRBJ2-3	CASSQMNTDTQYF	TGTGCCAGCTCACAAATGAACACAGATACGCAGTATTTT
12	TRBV28	TRBD1	.	TRBJ1-2	CASSSDRVGYTF	TGTGCCAGCAGTTCCGACAGGGTGGGCTACACCTTC
13	TRBV10-3	.	.	TRBJ1-1	CAISGTGDTEAFF	TGTGCCATCAGTGGTACAGGAGACACTGAAGCTTTCTTT
15	TRBV5-4	TRBD2	once	TRBJ2-1	CASSSTSGNYNEQFF	TGTGCCAGCAGCTCGACTAGCGGCAACTACAATGAGCAGTTCTTC
15	TRBV6-1	.	.	TRBJ1-2	CASKQTGASGYGYTF	TGTGCCAGCAAGCAGACAGGAGCCTCGGGCTATGGCTACACCTTC
16	TRBV25-1	.	.	TRBJ1-2	CASSELSGDSTLGYTF	TGTGCCAGCAGTGAATTAAGCGGCGACAGTACTTTGGGCTACACCTTC
15	TRBV5-4	.	.	TRBJ1-3	CASSLGAGSGNTIYF	TGTGCCAGCAGCTTGGGGGCAGGGAGTGGAAACACCATATATTTT
15	TRBV5-1	.	.	TRBJ1-1	CASSLGSGSLAEAFF	TGCGCCAGCAGCTTGGGTTCGGGCAGTCTGGCTGAAGCTTTCTTT
15	TRBV28	TRBD1	.	TRBJ2-7	CASNSLTGGPYEQYF	TGTGCCAGCAATAGCTTGACAGGGGGTCCCTACGAGCAGTACTTC
16	TRBV7-9	TRBD1	.	TRBJ1-2	CASSARTGGDNYGYTF	TGTGCCAGCAGCGCCCGGACAGGGGGCGATAACTATGGCTACACCTTC
16	TRBV5-1	TRBD2	.	TRBJ2-1	CASSLWTSGVGNEQFF	TGCGCCAGCAGCCTCTGGACTAGCGGGGTAGGCAATGAGCAGTTCTTC
14	TRBV5-1	TRBD1	.	TRBJ1-2	CASSWGQQSDGYTF	TGCGCCAGCAGCTGGGGACAGCAGTCGGATGGCTACACCTTC
17	TRBV15	TRBD2	.	TRBJ2-3	CATSRRGTSDLGDTQYF	TGTGCCACCAGCAGGAGGGGTACTAGCGATTTAGGAGATACGCAGTATTTT